The rows below give T cell receptor beta chains drawn from one sample of a study of CD8+ T cells in alopecia areata. The method was immunoSEQ multiplex PCR; TCRdb's version includes in-frame clones alone and lacks a portion of them. The sample contains about 190,000 clones, under 60% of which appear only once. Sample: CD8+ T cells sorted from blood, taken at week 24, from a patient treated with tofacitinib. The receptors were gathered from a human donor with alopecia areata. The CDR3 runs from the conserved cysteine through the conserved F or W. Fields, in order: D gene, CDR3 length, J gene, V gene, clone size, CDR3 DNA, CDR3 protein. A D gene is named only where the DNA matches it firmly. Some rows mark clone size as missing; the rest say once, few, many or name a class of expanded clone.

D: TRBD1; length: 15; J: TRBJ1-2; V: TRBV2; size: NA; DNA: TGTGCCAGCAGTGGGCGGGACAGCCCTAACTATGGCTACACCTTC; CDR3: CASSGRDSPNYGYTF
D: NA; length: 13; J: TRBJ2-7; V: TRBV29-1; size: once; DNA: TGCAGCGTTTGGGTTACGACAGACTACGAGCAGTACTTC; CDR3: CSVWVTTDYEQYF
D: TRBD1; length: 12; J: TRBJ1-1; V: TRBV13; size: NA; DNA: TGTGCCAGCAGCCCCTCAGGGGGCCGGGCTTTCTTT; CDR3: CASSPSGGRAFF
D: TRBD2; length: 16; J: TRBJ2-3; V: TRBV4-1; size: NA; DNA: TGCGCCAGCAGCCAAGAACTAGCGGGGACCACAGATACGCAGTATTTT; CDR3: CASSQELAGTTDTQYF
D: NA; length: 16; J: TRBJ2-7; V: TRBV6-5; size: NA; DNA: TGTGCCAGCAGTTACTCCCCAGGGGTGCCCTACGGCGAGCAGTACTTC; CDR3: CASSYSPGVPYGEQYF
D: NA; length: 15; J: TRBJ2-5; V: TRBV14; size: NA; DNA: TGTGCCAGCAGTCTAATAGGACAGCTCCAAGAGACCCAGTACTTC; CDR3: CASSLIGQLQETQYF
D: TRBD2; length: 17; J: TRBJ2-2; V: TRBV5-6; size: NA; DNA: TGTGCCAGCAGCTTGGGACTAGCGGGGGTCAAATCCGGGGAGCTGTTTTTT; CDR3: CASSLGLAGVKSGELFF
D: NA; length: 14; J: TRBJ2-1; V: TRBV27; size: NA; DNA: TGTGCCAGCAGTTTCTACGGGGGCGGAAATGAGCAGTTCTTC; CDR3: CASSFYGGGNEQFF
D: TRBD2; length: 15; J: TRBJ2-3; V: TRBV4-1; size: NA; DNA: TGCGCCAGTAGCGGGGGGACTAAAAGCACAGATACGCAGTATTTT; CDR3: CASSGGTKSTDTQYF
D: TRBD1; length: 15; J: TRBJ2-7; V: TRBV10-3; size: many; DNA: TGTGCCATCAGTGGTACTTTGACAGGGGAGGACGAGCAGTACTTC; CDR3: CAISGTLTGEDEQYF
D: NA; length: 13; J: TRBJ1-6; V: TRBV2; size: NA; DNA: TGTGCCAGCAGTGATGGTCCCGAGTCACCCCTCCACTTT; CDR3: CASSDGPESPLHF
D: TRBD2; length: 15; J: TRBJ2-1; V: TRBV29-1; size: NA; DNA: TGCAGCGTTCGAGGTCTGCTAGCGGGGGACAATGAGCAGTTCTTC; CDR3: CSVRGLLAGDNEQFF
D: NA; length: 11; J: TRBJ1-2; V: TRBV20-1; size: NA; DNA: TGCAGTGCTAGAGATGGGGGTGGCTACACCTTC; CDR3: CSARDGGGYTF